This TCR beta chain was captured in a study of neurological immune-mediated disorders. Study-level points and caveats: One related-CDR3 cluster, which may be a signature, held the repertoires of 18 of 34 multiple sclerosis patients after phylogenetic grouping. In HTLV-1-associated myelopathy, TCR clonal expansion was greatest, and in multiple sclerosis it was least, below healthy controls. No clinical or MRI feature was associated with the multiple sclerosis repertoire cluster.

Trimming pared 2 bases from V and 2 bases from J, leaving 13 bases between. This CDR3 has 15 residues. Germline V gene lookup returns CDR1 SGHTA and CDR2 FQGNSA. Synthesis of cDNA was performed by 5'RACE using 10-nucleotide random UMIs. Each CDR3 protein gets one entry after TCRdb re-called the 5' RACE reads with MiXCR. Among under 90,000 distinct CDR3 sequences listed, around 3.5% were seen once. There are many counts of this clonotype. What it binds is unknown. Sequencing was done on a sample of PBMCs. The rearrangement links TRBV7-2 to TRBJ2-7, with D possibly TRBD1 on 6 matching bases. This receptor was obtained from a woman aged 45-65 years with multiple sclerosis. CDR3 nucleotide sequence: TGTGCCAGCAGCTTATACGGCAGGGGAACCTACGAGCAGTACTTC. It encodes CASSLYGRGTYEQYF.